Listed here are 24 T cell receptor beta chains from one sample, sequenced in a study of T cells expressing NK-cell markers. Reanalyzing the 5' RACE reads, TCRdb keeps one entry per CDR3 protein, without DNA. In total, the table holds some 300,000 distinct CDR3 sequences. The sequencing sample was made of blood T cells: a sorted CD56 or NKG2C T cell subset, CD4+ or CD8+ T cells, or bulk PBMC T cells (not recorded which). All receptors come from a man between 18 and 29 years old in good health.

The rearrangement joins TRBV12-3 or TRBV12-4 to TRBJ2-7; TCRdb's assignment of TRBD1 cannot be checked, as there is no DNA. The CDR3 spans 16 residues. CDR3 sequence: CASSTGTDMGSYEQYF.

The rearrangement uses TRBV12-3 or TRBV12-4 and TRBJ1-2; no DNA is available, so the TRBD1 call from TCRdb remains unchecked. CDR3 length: 15 amino acids. The chain's CDR3 is CASSLAGQGNYGYTF.

The chain recombines TRBV12-3 or TRBV12-4 with TRBJ1-6. The CDR3 length is 14 residues. CDR3 loop: CASSLERAEAPLHF.

The chain recombines TRBV7-8 with TRBJ2-2. The germline gives CDR1 SGHVS, CDR2 FQNEAQ. The CDR3 extends over 16 amino acids. The CDR3 sequence: CASRAVEKIFTGELFF.

The J gene is TRBJ1-6, the V gene TRBV12-3 or TRBV12-4; TCRdb reports TRBD1, a call that lacks DNA to check it against. The CDR3 length is 18 residues. CDR3: CASSQEGPAREGNSPLHF.

V gene TRBV5-1 combines with J gene TRBJ1-5. The CDR3 is 16 residues long. Germline assignment: CDR1 SGHRS and CDR2 YFSETQ. The CDR3 reads CASSLGGGGSNQPQHF.

V gene TRBV5-1 combines with J gene TRBJ2-3; TCRdb outputs TRBD2, but without DNA this stays unchecked. This CDR3 contains 16 residues. Germline assignment: CDR1 SGHRS and CDR2 YFSETQ. This chain's CDR3 is CASRTEGGGSTDTQYF. Full variable domain (outside the CDR3, taken from reference TRBV5-1 and TRBJ2-3): KAGVTQTPRYLIKTRGQQVTLSCSPISGHRSVSWYQQTPGQGLQFLFEYFSETQRNKGNFPGRFSGRQFSNSRSEMNVSTLELGDSALYLCASRTEGGGSTDTQYFGPGTRLTVL.

The V gene is TRBV29-1, the J gene TRBJ1-6. CDR3 length: 13 amino acids. Germline V gene data show CDR1 as SQVTM and CDR2 as ANQGSEA. CDR3 amino acids: CSVGGKRGSPLHF.

The chain combines TRBV20-1 with TRBJ2-7; TCRdb's D call of TRBD2 is untestable without DNA. Germline V gene sequence: CDR1 DFQATT, CDR2 SNEGSKA (reference sequence). This CDR3 spans 15 amino acids. The CDR3 loop reads CSAGTAVRSGPEQYF.

The genes are TRBV7-8 and TRBJ2-1; TCRdb designates TRBD2, a call that cannot be tested without DNA. CDR3 length: 17 residues. Germline lookup yields CDR1 SGHVS and CDR2 FQNEAQ. The CDR3 spells CASSPPLAGGPKNEQFF.

V gene TRBV12-3 or TRBV12-4 combines with J gene TRBJ1-1. The CDR3 sequence is 13 residues long. The CDR3 protein is CATSRPGRWPAFF.

This chain joins TRBV11-1 and TRBJ2-3. CDR1 SGHAT and CDR2 FQDESV come from the germline V gene (reference sequence). The CDR3 consists of 14 residues. The CDR3 loop reads CASKLDLYTDTQYF.

V and J are TRBV6-2 or TRBV6-3 and TRBJ2-1; absent DNA, TCRdb's TRBD1 call cannot be checked. This CDR3 has 13 residues. Germline V gene lookup returns CDR1 MNHEY and CDR2 SVGEGT. Here the CDR3 reads CASNEQGGNEQFF.

The gene calls are TRBV6-1 and TRBJ2-7; TCRdb's D call of TRBD1 is untestable without DNA. In germline, CDR1 is MNHNS, CDR2 SASEGT. The CDR3 has 14 residues. The CDR3 loop reads CASSTRTAYYEQYF.

The rearrangement uses TRBV7-2 and TRBJ2-7; TCRdb outputs TRBD2, but without DNA this stays unchecked. Germline-derived CDR1 and CDR2 are SGHTA and FQGNSA. The CDR3 runs 13 residues. This CDR3 is CASSFGRNYEQYF.

The rearrangement links TRBV12-3 or TRBV12-4 to TRBJ2-1. The CDR3 covers 12 residues. CDR3 sequence: CASSLQDNEQFF.

The chain is built from TRBV5-1 and TRBJ2-5; as DNA is missing, the TRBD1 call by TCRdb cannot be tested. This CDR3 region has 14 residues. Per germline, CDR1 SGHRS and CDR2 YFSETQ. The CDR3 is CASSWDSAKETQYF.

The chain links TRBV2 to TRBJ2-2; TCRdb's D gene call, TRBD2, goes unchecked for lack of DNA. The CDR3 runs 12 residues. CDR1 SNHLY and CDR2 FYNNEI come from the germline V gene. Here the CDR3 reads CASNSGRGELFF.

The chain uses TRBV5-6 and TRBJ2-5; TCRdb's D gene call, TRBD1, goes unchecked for lack of DNA. The CDR3 consists of 22 residues. Germline V CDR1 and CDR2: SGHDT, YYEEEE. The CDR3 sequence: CASSLRGLWAGHGAERRETQYF.

V and J are TRBV25-1 and TRBJ1-1; TCRdb gives TRBD1 as the D gene, but with no DNA this cannot be confirmed. The CDR3 has 15 residues. Germline V gives CDR1 MGHDK, CDR2 SYGVNS. The CDR3 loop is CASSEYKGQRTEAFF.

V is TRBV5-1 and J is TRBJ2-1; TCRdb names TRBD2, which stays unverified in the absence of DNA. The CDR3 has 15 residues. The V gene's germline CDR1 is SGHRS and CDR2 YFSETQ. The CDR3 loop reads CASSLELAAFNEQFF.

CDR3 sequence reads: CASSLRLGADNQPQHF. The gene calls are TRBV7-2 and TRBJ1-5; TCRdb proposes TRBD1, but this gene call is untestable without DNA. CDR1 is SGHTA and CDR2 is FQGNSA in the germline V gene. This CDR3 contains 16 residues.

V usage is TRBV5-1 and J usage is TRBJ1-5; with no DNA, the TCRdb D assignment of TRBD1 cannot be verified. This CDR3 has 16 residues. Germline V CDR1 and CDR2: SGHRS, YFSETQ. CDR3 in amino acids: CASSQEYRDSNQPQHF.

The chain has TRBV20-1 and TRBJ2-7; the D gene TCRdb calls, TRBD1, cannot be checked with no DNA. The CDR3 has 14 residues. Germline V gene sequence: CDR1 DFQATT, CDR2 SNEGSKA (reference sequence). CDR3 in amino acids: CSAKTPDRTYEQYF.